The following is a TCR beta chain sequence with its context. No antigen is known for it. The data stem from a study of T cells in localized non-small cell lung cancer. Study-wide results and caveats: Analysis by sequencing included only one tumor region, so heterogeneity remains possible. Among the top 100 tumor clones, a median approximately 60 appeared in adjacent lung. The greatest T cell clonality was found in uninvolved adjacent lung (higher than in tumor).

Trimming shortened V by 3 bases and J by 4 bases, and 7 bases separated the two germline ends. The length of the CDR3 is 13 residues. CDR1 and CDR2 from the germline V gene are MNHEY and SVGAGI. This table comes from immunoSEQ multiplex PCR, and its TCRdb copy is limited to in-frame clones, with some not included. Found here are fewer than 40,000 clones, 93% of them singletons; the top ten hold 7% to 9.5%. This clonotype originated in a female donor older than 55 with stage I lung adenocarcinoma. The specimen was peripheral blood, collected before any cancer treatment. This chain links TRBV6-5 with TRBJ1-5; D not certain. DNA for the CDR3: TGTGCCAGCAGTTATGGAGGGAATCAGCCCCAGCATTTT. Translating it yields CASSYGGNQPQHF.